The next 21 T cell receptor beta chains were all read from a single sample in a study of T cells expressing NK-cell markers. From its re-call of the 5' RACE reads, TCRdb lists each CDR3 protein once, without DNA. Seen in this sample are 200,000 to 300,000 distinct CDR3 sequences; the ten most common clones hold under 0.5%. Sequences were obtained from blood T cells: a sorted CD56 or NKG2C T cell subset, CD4+ or CD8+ T cells, or bulk PBMC T cells (not recorded which). The receptors were sampled from a man aged 18 to 35 in good health.

This chain uses TRBV7-2 with TRBJ1-5. This CDR3 contains 13 residues. CDR1 is SGHTA, CDR2 FQGNSA, per germline. CDR3 sequence reads: CASSRDGPRPQHF.

The gene calls are TRBV30 and TRBJ2-3; TCRdb proposes TRBD1, but this gene call is untestable without DNA. CDR3 size: 12 residues. Germline V gene lookup returns CDR1 GTSNPN and CDR2 SVGIG (reference sequence). CDR3 in amino acids: CAWSVLAPSQYF.

The J gene is TRBJ2-3, the V gene TRBV29-1; checking the TCRdb D call of TRBD1 is not possible without DNA. CDR3 length equals 13 residues. The germline V gene encodes CDR1 SQVTM and CDR2 ANQGSEA. The CDR3 reads CSVRDTNTDTQYF.

The chain has TRBV5-4 and TRBJ1-5; TCRdb designates TRBD1, a call that cannot be tested without DNA. Germline CDR1 and CDR2: SGHNT and YYREEE (reference sequence). The CDR3 is 15 residues long. The CDR3 sequence: CASSLGTGEGQPQHF.

CDR3 sequence: CASSPGVRGYGGAYEQYF. The gene calls are TRBV12-3 or TRBV12-4 and TRBJ2-7; TCRdb picks TRBD1, but there is no DNA to check that call. This CDR3 has 18 residues.

This sequence joins TRBV7-2 and TRBJ2-1; TCRdb's assignment of TRBD2 cannot be checked, as there is no DNA. Germline values: CDR1 SGHTA, CDR2 FQGNSA. This CDR3 is built from 16 residues. CDR3 loop: CASSLGGLAGVREQFF.

The chain uses TRBV10-3 and TRBJ2-3; TCRdb names TRBD2, which stays unverified in the absence of DNA. The CDR3 sequence is 13 residues long. Germline V CDR1 and CDR2: ENHRY, SYGVKD. CDR3: CAITSGRTDTQYF.

The chain is built from TRBV6-2 or TRBV6-3 and TRBJ2-7; with no DNA, the TCRdb D assignment of TRBD1 cannot be verified. CDR1 and CDR2 from the germline V gene are MNHEY and SVGEGT. The CDR3 runs 13 residues. CDR3 protein: CASKSGTTYEQYF.

The rearrangement joins TRBV7-8 to TRBJ2-1; the D call from TCRdb, TRBD2, cannot be confirmed without DNA. The CDR3 extends over 16 amino acids. Germline-derived CDR1 and CDR2 are SGHVS and FQNEAQ. CDR3 residues: CASSLLAGGPLDEQFF.

V and J are TRBV28 and TRBJ2-3; TCRdb lists TRBD2, though no DNA is available to test this call. Germline loops: CDR1 MDHEN, CDR2 SYDVKM. This CDR3 comprises 15 residues. The CDR3 here is CASSLGLFVTDTQYF.

The chain carries TRBV12-3 or TRBV12-4 and TRBJ2-1; the TCRdb call, TRBD2, lacks DNA for checking. CDR3 size: 13 residues. The CDR3 is CASSIQGGNEQFF.

The genes are TRBV27 and TRBJ2-1; without DNA, the TCRdb call of TRBD1 cannot be checked. This CDR3 is 16 amino acids long. Germline CDR1 MNHEY, CDR2 SMNVEV (reference sequence). The chain's CDR3 is CASTEGLPGAPNEQFF.

The rearrangement joins TRBV7-2 to TRBJ1-2; no DNA is available, so the TRBD1 call from TCRdb remains unchecked. Germline loops: CDR1 SGHTA, CDR2 FQGNSA. CDR3 size: 16 residues. The CDR3 sequence is CASSSYGGQLLSGYTF.

V gene TRBV28 combines with J gene TRBJ2-3. The V gene's germline CDR1 is MDHEN and CDR2 SYDVKM. The CDR3 runs to 11 residues. This CDR3 reads CASETPDTQYF.

V gene TRBV9 combines with J gene TRBJ2-1; the TCRdb call, TRBD1, lacks DNA for checking. CDR3 size: 14 residues. The germline CDR1 and CDR2 sequences are SGDLS and YYNGEE. The CDR3 region is CASSPRPLYNEQFF.

The chain uses TRBV12-3 or TRBV12-4 and TRBJ2-3; TCRdb outputs TRBD1, but without DNA this stays unchecked. CDR3 length: 16 residues. CDR3 sequence: CASTPGGPGAIDTQYF.

The J gene is TRBJ2-5, the V gene TRBV12-3 or TRBV12-4; TCRdb names TRBD1, which stays unverified in the absence of DNA. CDR3 length equals 14 residues. The CDR3 region is CASSLATGMGAQYF.

This rearrangement joins TRBV4-2 to TRBJ2-3; TCRdb selects TRBD2, and the lack of DNA leaves this call unchecked. CDR1 LGHNA and CDR2 YNFKEQ come from the germline V gene. The CDR3 consists of 18 residues. Here the CDR3 reads CASSPLFSAGENTDTQYF.

The chain links TRBV20-1 to TRBJ1-1; TCRdb's D call, TRBD1, is unchecked because there is no DNA. The CDR3 sequence is 13 residues long. Germline CDR1 is DFQATT and CDR2 is SNEGSKA (reference sequence). CDR3 amino acids: CSGRDRGLLEAFF.

The chain combines TRBV5-1 with TRBJ2-1; TCRdb outputs TRBD2, but without DNA this stays unchecked. Germline CDR1 and CDR2: SGHRS and YFSETQ. This CDR3 has 15 residues. The CDR3 spells CASSWGLAGVREQFF.

The gene calls are TRBV12-3 or TRBV12-4 and TRBJ2-1. This CDR3 region has 15 residues. CDR3: CASQISGVNYNEQFF.